The sequence of this T cell receptor (beta chain) was determined in a study of T cell changes during pregnancy in multiple sclerosis. The germline V gene has CDR1 SGHRS and CDR2 YFSETQ. V lost 1 base and J 3 bases, leaving 10 bases between the germline ends. The CDR3 contains 14 residues. The count of this clone is one. Profiled with immunoSEQ multiplex PCR; TCRdb holds only in-frame clones, not every one. The table shows 88,000 or so clones, with about 90% occurring only once. This clonotype was sampled from a female donor with multiple sclerosis, enrolled in a pregnancy study. The gene calls are TRBV5-1 and TRBJ1-1; D possibly corresponds to TRBD1 (5 bases). The starting material was peripheral blood, obtained before pregnancy. CDR3 nucleotides: TGCGCCAGCAGCTTGCAGGGATCCCACACTGAAGCTTTCTTT. Residues: CASSLQGSHTEAFF.